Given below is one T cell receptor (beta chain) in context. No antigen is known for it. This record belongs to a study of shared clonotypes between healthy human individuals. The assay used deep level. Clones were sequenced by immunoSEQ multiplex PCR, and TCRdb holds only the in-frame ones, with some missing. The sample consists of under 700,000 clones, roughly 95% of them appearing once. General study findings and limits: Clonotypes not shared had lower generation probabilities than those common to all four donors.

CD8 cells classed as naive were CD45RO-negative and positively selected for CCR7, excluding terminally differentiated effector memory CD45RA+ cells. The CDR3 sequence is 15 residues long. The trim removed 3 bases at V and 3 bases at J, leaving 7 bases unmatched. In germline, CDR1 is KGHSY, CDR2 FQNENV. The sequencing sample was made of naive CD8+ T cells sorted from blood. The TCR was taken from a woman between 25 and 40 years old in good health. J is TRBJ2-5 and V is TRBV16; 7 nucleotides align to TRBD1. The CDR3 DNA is TGTGCCAGCAGCCATTGGGACAGCCTGAAAGAGACCCAGTACTTC. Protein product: CASSHWDSLKETQYF.